This passage covers 2 T cell receptor beta chains from one sample sequenced in a study of cytomegalovirus exposure and HLA in healthy donors. Use of 60 Vbeta and 13 Jbeta primers characterized the PCR. Some clones are missing from TCRdb's copy, which holds only in-frame ones; the method was immunoSEQ multiplex PCR. The table has tens of thousands of clones, approximately 90% seen once. The material sequenced was PBMCs. Receptors were obtained from a young woman in good health and CMV-seronegative.

The chain has TRBV12-5 and TRBJ1-5; 8 bases fit TRBD1. The junction had 2 bases not matched to a gene; V was cut back by 0 bases and J by 7 bases. CDR1 is LGHNT, CDR2 FRNRAP, per germline. The CDR3 extends over 14 amino acids. Here the CDR3 DNA reads TGTGCTAGTGGTTTGGTAGACAGGGGACAGCCCCAGCATTTT. This encodes CASGLVDRGQPQHF.

CDR3 DNA sequence: TGTGCCAGCAGTGACCCGGGCCGAGGGGAAGCTTTCTTT. This codes for CASSDPGRGEAFF. The chain combines TRBV2 with TRBJ1-1; D not resolved. In germline, CDR1 is SNHLY, CDR2 FYNNEI. The V end lost 3 bases, the J end lost 8 bases, and 13 bases lay between the germline ends. The CDR3 length is 13 residues.